This TCR beta chain was found in a study of blood T cells in healthy people across ages. This clonotype was detected only a few times. Its target is unknown. Whole-study findings and limits: Underestimates were what the diversity estimates from one million T cells were considered to be. More naive CD4+ cells and higher diversity were found in long-lived than in aged donors. Donor CMV status was unknown, possibly confounding expanded clonotype changes.

Combining a sample-barcoded 5' primer with a J-beta primer mix, a second PCR ran for roughly 7 to 12 cycles. Every sample returned 2.5 million or more CDR3-containing paired-end reads. TCRdb redid the calling of the 5' RACE reads with MiXCR, one entry per CDR3 protein. The table has about 1 million distinct CDR3 sequences, over 35% seen once. The ends were cut back, 5 bases at V and 5 bases at J, with 16 bases in the middle. The CDR3 runs 15 residues. In germline, CDR1 is SGHRS, CDR2 YFSETQ. The chain recombines TRBV5-1 with TRBJ1-4, with D perhaps TRBD1 (6 bases). The sample comprised blood. This receptor was identified in a woman aged 55-69 years in good health. The DNA for the CDR3 is TGCGCCAGCAGTTTCTTGGACAGTCTAAATGAAAAACTGTTTTTT. Translation gives CASSFLDSLNEKLFF.